The 25 T cell receptor beta chains below were found in one sample sequenced in a study of T cells expressing NK-cell markers. TCRdb reprocessed the 5' RACE reads and reports one entry per CDR3 protein, with no DNA. The sample data list 500,000 to 700,000 distinct CDR3 sequences. The specimen sequenced was blood T cells: a sorted CD56 or NKG2C T cell subset, CD4+ or CD8+ T cells, or bulk PBMC T cells (not recorded which). The receptor set was obtained from a man aged 18 to 35 in good health.

The CDR3 protein is CASSGDRHNTEAFF. The rearrangement uses TRBV12-3 or TRBV12-4 and TRBJ1-1; no DNA is available, so the TRBD1 call from TCRdb remains unchecked. The CDR3 is made up of 14 amino acids.

This rearrangement joins TRBV10-1 to TRBJ2-3; with no DNA, the TCRdb D assignment of TRBD2 cannot be verified. From germline, CDR1 is WNHNN and CDR2 SYGVQD (reference sequence). The CDR3 is 11 amino acids. This CDR3 reads CASSEGERQYF.

The rearrangement joins TRBV7-9 to TRBJ1-5. Germline CDR1 SEHNR, CDR2 FQNEAQ (reference sequence). This CDR3 is 17 amino acids long. The CDR3 protein is CASSFQTLGVGNQPQHF.

CDR3 residues: CASSLLREGASGSDTQYF. This chain connects TRBV5-6 to TRBJ2-3; TCRdb picks TRBD2, but there is no DNA to check that call. Germline values: CDR1 SGHDT, CDR2 YYEEEE. The CDR3 covers 18 residues.

V is TRBV12-3 or TRBV12-4 and J is TRBJ2-4. The CDR3 covers 15 residues. The CDR3 protein is CASSPKSLAKNIQYF.

The genes are TRBV5-1 and TRBJ2-1; the D call of TRBD1 rests on TCRdb alone, since no DNA is present to check it. This CDR3 region has 16 residues. CDR1 is SGHRS and CDR2 is YFSETQ in the germline V gene. The CDR3 loop reads CASSTQPGQSYNEQFF.

The chain uses TRBV29-1 and TRBJ2-3. The CDR3 covers 11 residues. The germline V gene has CDR1 SQVTM and CDR2 ANQGSEA. This CDR3 reads CSVSIADTQYF.

CDR3: CASSVGGTGTEAFF. This chain links TRBV9 with TRBJ1-1; the TCRdb D gene call, TRBD1, has no DNA to confirm it. The CDR3 spans 14 residues. In germline, CDR1 is SGDLS, CDR2 YYNGEE.

The chain is built from TRBV9 and TRBJ2-7; TCRdb gives TRBD2 as the D gene, but with no DNA this cannot be confirmed. There are 13 residues in the CDR3. Germline V gene sequence: CDR1 SGDLS, CDR2 YYNGEE. CDR3 protein: CASSVLALGGWYF.

The gene calls are TRBV20-1 and TRBJ2-1; with no DNA, the TCRdb D assignment of TRBD2 cannot be verified. Germline values: CDR1 DFQATT, CDR2 SNEGSKA (reference sequence). This CDR3 region has 13 residues. This CDR3 reads CSNARATRAEQFF.

CDR3 sequence: CASRGGASSSGANVLTF. The gene calls are TRBV5-1 and TRBJ2-6; TCRdb indicates TRBD2, and absent DNA this call remains unverified. This CDR3 comprises 17 residues. Germline CDR1 and CDR2: SGHRS and YFSETQ.

The chain employs TRBV29-1 and TRBJ1-2; with no DNA, the TCRdb D assignment of TRBD1 cannot be verified. Germline lookup yields CDR1 SQVTM and CDR2 ANQGSEA. The CDR3 has 13 amino acids. The CDR3 region is CSVEGGPSSGYTF.

J is TRBJ2-1 and V is TRBV7-9. The germline gives CDR1 SEHNR, CDR2 FQNEAQ (reference sequence). The CDR3 is 14 residues long. CDR3 region: CASSLGNGYNEQFF.

This rearrangement joins TRBV7-3 to TRBJ2-1; TCRdb's assignment of TRBD1 cannot be checked, as there is no DNA. The CDR3 consists of 13 residues. Germline V CDR1 and CDR2: SGHTA, FQGTGA. The CDR3 loop reads CASSSQGNGEQFF.

The gene calls are TRBV2 and TRBJ2-5; TCRdb outputs TRBD1, but without DNA this stays unchecked. Germline V lookup: CDR1 SNHLY, CDR2 FYNNEI. CDR3 length equals 15 residues. CDR3 protein: CASSVGAASQETQYF.

This chain joins TRBV4-2 and TRBJ1-1; TCRdb's assignment of TRBD1 cannot be checked, as there is no DNA. Germline loops: CDR1 LGHNA, CDR2 YNFKEQ. The CDR3 spans 16 residues. This CDR3 reads CASSQDVGQLNTEAFF.

The rearrangement links TRBV4-1 to TRBJ2-2; checking the TCRdb D call of TRBD1 is not possible without DNA. The germline V gene encodes CDR1 MGHRA and CDR2 YSYEKL. This CDR3 is 18 amino acids long. CDR3 protein: CASSRNQGRPGVNGELFF.

V and J are TRBV7-7 and TRBJ2-5. Germline-derived CDR1 and CDR2 are SSHAT and FNYEAQ (reference sequence). CDR3 size: 13 residues. The CDR3 protein is CASAQQPQETQYF. Variable domain in full (rest from reference TRBV7-7 and TRBJ2-5): GAGVSQSPRYKVTKRGQDVTLRCDPISSHATLYWYQQALGQGPEFLTYFNYEAQPDKSGLPSDRFSAERPEGSISTLTIQRTEQRDSAMYRCASAQQPQETQYFGPGTRLLVL.

The chain couples TRBV29-1 to TRBJ2-5; TCRdb designates TRBD2, a call that cannot be tested without DNA. The CDR3 has 14 amino acids. CDR1 and CDR2 (germline): SQVTM, ANQGSEA. The CDR3 spells CSVEKAGAGKTQYF. Variable domain in full (rest from reference TRBV29-1 and TRBJ2-5): SAVISQKPSRDICQRGTSLTIQCQVDSQVTMMFWYRQQPGQSLTLIATANQGSEATYESGFVIDKFPISRPNLTFSTLTVSNMSPEDSSIYLCSVEKAGAGKTQYFGPGTRLLVL.

The chain couples TRBV24-1 to TRBJ2-3. Germline loops: CDR1 KGHDR, CDR2 SFDVKD. The CDR3 runs to 13 residues. This chain's CDR3 is CATSTPRTDTQYF.

The V call is TRBV5-6, the J call TRBJ2-3; TCRdb's D call of TRBD1 is untestable without DNA. There are 17 residues in the CDR3. CDR1 and CDR2 (germline): SGHDT, YYEEEE. CDR3 residues: CASSSRTGAPGTDTQYF.

V usage is TRBV29-1 and J usage is TRBJ1-2; TCRdb lists TRBD1, though no DNA is available to test this call. Germline-derived CDR1 and CDR2 are SQVTM and ANQGSEA. The CDR3 runs to 15 residues. This CDR3 is CSVILRDRGLYGYTF.

This chain connects TRBV29-1 to TRBJ2-3; TCRdb outputs TRBD1, but without DNA this stays unchecked. The length of the CDR3 is 13 residues. Looked up from germline, CDR1 is SQVTM and CDR2 is ANQGSEA. Here the CDR3 reads CSGQDRDTDTQYF.

The V call is TRBV7-8, the J call TRBJ2-1; checking the TCRdb D call of TRBD2 is not possible without DNA. CDR1 and CDR2 from the germline V gene are SGHVS and FQNEAQ. The CDR3 spans 16 residues. CDR3 amino acids: CASSSTRIFSYNEQFF.

This rearrangement joins TRBV20-1 to TRBJ2-3; TCRdb outputs TRBD2, but without DNA this stays unchecked. Germline V gene sequence: CDR1 DFQATT, CDR2 SNEGSKA (reference sequence). CDR3 length: 16 amino acids. The chain's CDR3 is CSARGLAAGSTDTQYF.